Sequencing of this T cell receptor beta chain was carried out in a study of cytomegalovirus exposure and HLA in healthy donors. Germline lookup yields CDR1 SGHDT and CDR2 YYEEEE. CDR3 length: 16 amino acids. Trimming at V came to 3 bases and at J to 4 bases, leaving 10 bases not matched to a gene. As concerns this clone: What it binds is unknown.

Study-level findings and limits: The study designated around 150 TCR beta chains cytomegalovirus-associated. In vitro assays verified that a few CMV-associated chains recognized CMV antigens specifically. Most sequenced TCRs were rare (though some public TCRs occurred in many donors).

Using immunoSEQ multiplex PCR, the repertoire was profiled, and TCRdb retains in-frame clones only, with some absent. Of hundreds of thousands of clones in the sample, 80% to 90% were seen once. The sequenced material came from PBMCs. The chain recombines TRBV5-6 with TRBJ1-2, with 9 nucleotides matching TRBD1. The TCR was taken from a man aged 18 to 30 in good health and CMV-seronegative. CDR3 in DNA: TGTGCCAGCAGCTCCACCGGACAGGGGAGGGTCTATGGCTACACCTTC. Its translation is CASSSTGQGRVYGYTF. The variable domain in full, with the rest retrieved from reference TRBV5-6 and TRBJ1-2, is DAGVTQSPTHLIKTRGQQVTLRCSPKSGHDTVSWYQQALGQGPQFIFQYYEEEERQRGNFPDRFSGHQFPNYSSELNVNALLLGDSALYLCASSSTGQGRVYGYTFGSGTRLTVV.